This is a list of T cell receptor beta chains from one sample in a study of blood T cell repertoires in COVID-19. Clones were sequenced by immunoSEQ multiplex PCR, and TCRdb holds only the in-frame ones, with some missing. The sample lists fewer than 75,000 clones; about 88% were seen once. The sample was peripheral blood. The source is a man older than 75 with acute or convalescent COVID-19. CDR3s include the opening cysteine and the closing phenylalanine or tryptophan. The D gene is left open where the match is weak. Clone size is given for some rows only: seen once, a few or many times, or a class if the clone is expanded.

clone size,V gene,J gene,D gene,CDR3 length,CDR3 DNA,CDR3 protein
.,TRBV29-1,TRBJ1-1,.,13,TGCAGCGTTGAAGGGCACAAGAACACTGAAGCTTTCTTT,CSVEGHKNTEAFF
.,TRBV5-1,TRBJ2-5,.,15,TGCGCCAGCAGCTTAGGGGGGGGCGCCCAAGAGACCCAGTACTTC,CASSLGGGAQETQYF
.,TRBV3-1/TRBV3-2,TRBJ1-1,TRBD1,14,TGTGCCAGCAGCCACCTAACTCGACAGGGGGGGGCTTTCTTT,CASSHLTRQGGAFF
.,TRBV6-5,TRBJ2-1,TRBD1,13,TGTGCCAGCAGAACAGGGGGGCTTAATGAGCAGTTCTTC,CASRTGGLNEQFF
.,TRBV2,TRBJ1-2,.,15,TGTGCCAGCAGTGAAGCGCGCAGGGTTGGAACTGGCTACACCTTC,CASSEARRVGTGYTF
.,TRBV11-2,TRBJ2-1,TRBD2,15,TGTGCCAGCAGGACCCTAGCGGGAGGGGACAATGAGCAGTTCTTC,CASRTLAGGDNEQFF
.,TRBV7-9,TRBJ1-1,.,13,TGTGCCAGCTCTGGAGTATTGAACACTGAAGCTTTCTTT,CASSGVLNTEAFF
.,TRBV6-5,TRBJ2-2,.,14,TGTGCCAGTACAGGACAGTTAAACACCGGGGAGCTGTTTTTT,CASTGQLNTGELFF
few,TRBV5-4,TRBJ1-4,.,16,TGTGCCAGCAGCTGGGGGCCGGGACCGATTAATGAAAAACTGTTTTTT,CASSWGPGPINEKLFF
.,TRBV3-1/TRBV3-2,TRBJ2-7,TRBD1,15,TGTGCCAGCAGCCAAGGGGGGACAGGCTCCTACGAGCAGTACTTC,CASSQGGTGSYEQYF
.,TRBV5-1,TRBJ1-4,.,15,TGCGCCAGCAGCTTGGCTCTGGGGGGAAATGAAAAACTGTTTTTT,CASSLALGGNEKLFF
.,TRBV12-3/TRBV12-4,TRBJ2-7,TRBD1,12,TGTGCCAGCACCAGGGGGCCTGGCGAGCAGTACTTC,CASTRGPGEQYF
.,TRBV20-1,TRBJ2-2,.,14,TGCAGTGCTAGTAGGGGTCCCAACACCGGGGAGCTGTTTTTT,CSASRGPNTGELFF
.,TRBV3-1/TRBV3-2,TRBJ1-1,.,13,TGTGCCAGCAGCCGGGGGCGAAACGCTGAAGCTTTCTTT,CASSRGRNAEAFF
.,TRBV5-4,TRBJ2-3,TRBD2,15,TGTGCCAGCAGCTTCGGGGCGGGGGGAGCAGATACGCAGTATTTT,CASSFGAGGADTQYF
.,TRBV11-2,TRBJ2-1,TRBD2,15,TGTGCCAGCAGCTTTACAGCGGGGGGGCCCCATGAGCAGTTCTTC,CASSFTAGGPHEQFF
.,TRBV12-1,TRBJ2-7,.,14,TGTGCCAGCAGCTTTTTTGGGGGGAACTACGAGCAGTACTTC,CASSFFGGNYEQYF
.,TRBV11-3,TRBJ2-3,.,12,TGTGCCAGCAGCCCCGCTAACGGGGCGCAGTATTTT,CASSPANGAQYF
.,TRBV10-3,TRBJ1-4,.,13,TGTGCCATCCGGAATGAAGGGGTAGAAAAACTGTTTTTT,CAIRNEGVEKLFF
.,TRBV20-1,TRBJ1-3,.,15,TGCAGTGCTAGTAACCAGGGGAGCTCTGGAAACACCATATATTTT,CSASNQGSSGNTIYF
.,TRBV19,TRBJ1-1,.,14,TGTGCCAGTGCGACCTCAGCCGGGGGGGAGGAGGCTTTCTTT,CASATSAGGEEAFF
.,TRBV6-2/TRBV6-3,TRBJ2-1,TRBD2,16,TGTGCCAGCAGTCTGCCATCTAGCGGGAGGCTCAATGAGCAGTTCTTC,CASSLPSSGRLNEQFF
.,TRBV7-2,TRBJ2-3,.,13,TGTGCCAGCAGACGGGATATCACAGATACGCAGTATTTT,CASRRDITDTQYF
.,TRBV9,TRBJ2-7,TRBD2,15,TGTGCCAGCAGCCCCCTCCATGGGACTAGCGGCGAGCAGTACTTC,CASSPLHGTSGEQYF
.,TRBV7-8,TRBJ2-7,TRBD1,15,TGTGCCAGCAGCTTAGCGGGACAGGACTCCTACGAGCAGTACTTC,CASSLAGQDSYEQYF
once,TRBV5-6,TRBJ1-4,TRBD1,16,TGTGCCAGCAGCTTGGCCGGGCAGGGGGCGGGAGAAAAACTGTTTTTT,CASSLAGQGAGEKLFF
.,TRBV19,TRBJ1-2,TRBD1,17,TGTGCCAGTAGTATAGCGGGACAGGGGGCATCTAACTATGGCTACACCTTC,CASSIAGQGASNYGYTF
.,TRBV4-2,TRBJ1-6,.,15,TGTGCCAGCAGCCAAGTACAGGGAATGCGTTCACCCCTCCACTTT,CASSQVQGMRSPLHF
.,TRBV24-1,TRBJ2-1,TRBD2,15,TGTGCCACCAGTGATTCAGCCGGGACTAGCAATGAGCAGTTCTTC,CATSDSAGTSNEQFF
once,TRBV5-1,TRBJ2-3,TRBD1,15,TGCGCCAGCAGCTTCGTAGGGGGCGCGACAGATACGCAGTATTTT,CASSFVGGATDTQYF
once,TRBV2,TRBJ2-5,TRBD2,15,TGTGCTATACGGGGCAGCGGGGGTTTCCAAGAGACCCAGTACTTC,CAIRGSGGFQETQYF
.,TRBV6-1,TRBJ1-1,TRBD1,14,TGTGCCAGCAGTGAAAGGTCCGCAGGGGGGAGGTCTTTCTTT,CASSERSAGGRSFF
.,TRBV27,TRBJ1-4,TRBD1,13,TGTGCCAGCAGTACTGGGACAGCTGAAAAACTGTTTTTT,CASSTGTAEKLFF
.,TRBV2,TRBJ1-5,TRBD1,15,TGTGCCAGCAGGGGGACAGGGGGGGACAATCAGCCCCAGCATTTT,CASRGTGGDNQPQHF
.,TRBV6-1,TRBJ1-1,.,13,TGTGCCAGCAGTGAGGGAGGGTATGAGGGAACTTTCTTT,CASSEGGYEGTFF
.,TRBV4-1,TRBJ1-2,.,15,TGCGCCAGCAGCCAAGATCGTGCGGTGAACTATGGCTACACCTTC,CASSQDRAVNYGYTF
.,TRBV12-5,TRBJ2-1,.,14,TGTGCTAGTGGCCAGCGGACAGAATACAATGAGCAGTTCTTC,CASGQRTEYNEQFF
.,TRBV19,TRBJ1-6,.,15,TGTGCCAGTAGTATAAGTTCGGACGGGGGTGCGGCCCTCCACTTT,CASSISSDGGAALHF
.,TRBV19,TRBJ1-6,.,14,TGTGCCAGTAGTATAGGGGCCCTCGGGGGGCCCCTCCACTTT,CASSIGALGGPLHF